This passage covers 18 T cell receptor beta chains from one sample sequenced in a study of blood T cell repertoires in COVID-19. The repertoire was sequenced with immunoSEQ multiplex PCR; TCRdb's copy has only in-frame clones and lacks some. The sample carries approximately 360,000 clones, roughly 90% recorded once. What was sequenced was peripheral blood. Source of these receptors: a young man with active or convalescent COVID-19.

This clone showed up just once. The rearrangement uses TRBV28 and TRBJ2-4, with D tentatively TRBD2 (6 bases). Trimming stripped 7 bases from V and 0 bases from J, with 22 bases between. Per germline, CDR1 MDHEN and CDR2 SYDVKM. This CDR3 contains 18 residues. The CDR3 reads CASTKIQTGGLAKNIQYF. The DNA of the CDR3 is TGTGCCAGCACCAAGATCCAAACTGGGGGACTAGCCAAAAACATTCAGTACTTC.

The genes are TRBV6-5 and TRBJ2-1; 9 bases fit TRBD2. J gave up 9 bases and V 3 bases, and 9 bases lay outside the gene matches. Germline CDR1 is MNHEY and CDR2 is SVGAGI. The CDR3 is 15 amino acids. CDR3 bases: TGTGCCAGCAGTTATGGGCGGGAGGGCCACGTTGAGCAGTTCTTC. Translation: CASSYGREGHVEQFF.

In its sample, this clone was seen once. V gene TRBV6-2 or TRBV6-3 combines with J gene TRBJ1-2; no reliable D call. Germline V lookup: CDR1 MNHEY, CDR2 SVGEGT. V lost 1 base to trimming and J lost 7 bases, with 7 bases between them. CDR3 length: 12 residues. The CDR3 DNA reads TGTGCCAGCAGTTACTTGACTCTTGGCTACACCTTC. Protein: CASSYLTLGYTF.

This chain joins TRBV7-3 and TRBJ2-3; 8 bases are a match to TRBD1. V trimming: 5 bases; J trimming: 7 bases; junction bases outside the gene matches: 8. Germline CDR1 is SGHTA and CDR2 is FQGTGA. CDR3 size: 14 residues. CDR3 residues: CASSTRQGTNTQYF. CDR3 coding DNA: TGTGCCAGCAGCACCAGACAGGGGACGAATACGCAGTATTTT.

The gene calls are TRBV6-5 and TRBJ1-2; 9 bases are shared with TRBD1. V shed 2 bases and J 8 bases; nucleotides not matched to a gene: 12. The CDR3 extends over 16 amino acids. The V gene's germline CDR1 is MNHEY and CDR2 SVGAGI. This CDR3 is CASSYGTGRRTSGYTF. The CDR3 DNA reads as TGTGCCAGCAGTTACGGGACAGGGCGGAGGACGAGCGGCTACACCTTC.

In this sample, this clone turned up once. The V gene is TRBV7-8, the J gene TRBJ2-1; 9 bases fit TRBD2. Germline assignment: CDR1 SGHVS and CDR2 FQNEAQ. The CDR3 sequence is 17 residues long. With 1 base clipped from V and 7 bases from J, the junction kept 11 bases outside the gene matches. CDR3 in amino acids: CASSLVLAGGHENEQFF. The CDR3 DNA reads TGTGCCAGCAGCTTAGTTCTGGCGGGAGGGCATGAGAATGAGCAGTTCTTC.

This clone has only a few counts. The chain is built from TRBV19 and TRBJ2-7; D perhaps matches TRBD2 (6 bases). The CDR3 totals 15 residues. Germline V gene sequence: CDR1 LNHDA, CDR2 SQIVND (reference sequence). V lost 3 bases, J lost 0 bases, and 12 bases lay in between. CDR3 nucleotide sequence: TGTGCCAGTAGTATCCCAGGGACTTACTCCTACGAGCAGTACTTC. Residues: CASSIPGTYSYEQYF. Supplemented by reference TRBV19 and TRBJ2-7, the full variable domain reads DGGITQSPKYLFRKEGQNVTLSCEQNLNHDAMYWYRQDPGQGLRLIYYSQIVNDFQKGDIAEGYSVSREKKESFPLTVTSAQKNPTAFYLCASSIPGTYSYEQYFGPGTRLTVT.

The chain carries TRBV9 and TRBJ1-3, with 10 positions matching TRBD1. The V gene's germline CDR1 is SGDLS and CDR2 YYNGEE. Unmatched junction bases numbered 5, after V lost 2 bases and J lost 3 bases. The CDR3 sequence is 16 residues long. CDR3 in DNA: TGTGCCAGCAGCGTTTCCGACAGGGGGCTTGGAAACACCATATATTTT. This encodes CASSVSDRGLGNTIYF.

The chain uses TRBV3-1 (or the pseudogene TRBV3-2) and TRBJ2-7; 8 bases map to TRBD1. The ends lost 4 bases at V and 5 bases at J; junction bases unmatched: 7. The CDR3 has 14 residues. The V gene's germline CDR1 is LGHDT and CDR2 YNNKEL (reference sequence). The CDR3 coding sequence is TGTGCCAGCAGCCCCCGACAGGGGCGGGACGAGCAGTACTTC. It yields the protein CASSPRQGRDEQYF.

The genes are TRBV28 and TRBJ2-1; 8 bases align to TRBD1. There are 14 residues in the CDR3. From germline, CDR1 is MDHEN and CDR2 SYDVKM. J was trimmed by 4 bases and V by 6 bases; bases with no gene match: 5. This CDR3 is CASRRDRRYNEQFF. As DNA, the CDR3 is TGTGCCAGCAGACGGGACAGGAGGTACAATGAGCAGTTCTTC.

This rearrangement joins TRBV6-5 to TRBJ1-4; 8 nucleotides agree with TRBD1. This CDR3 region has 15 residues. Trimming at V came to 8 bases and at J to 8 bases, leaving 13 bases not matched to a gene. CDR1 and CDR2 (germline): MNHEY, SVGAGI. In DNA, the CDR3 is TGTGCCAGCCAGAACGTCGGGACAGGCCAAGAAAAACTGTTTTTT. Residues: CASQNVGTGQEKLFF.

The chain has TRBV2 and TRBJ1-6; D is unresolved. The germline gives CDR1 SNHLY, CDR2 FYNNEI. Trimming removed 8 bases at V and 4 bases at J, with 9 bases between. The length of the CDR3 is 13 residues. CDR3: CASCREYNSPLHF. The DNA of the CDR3 is TGTGCCAGCTGCCGGGAGTATAATTCACCCCTCCACTTT.

This clone was seen only a few times. The rearrangement links TRBV5-1 to TRBJ2-1; unclear D gene. Germline V gene lookup returns CDR1 SGHRS and CDR2 YFSETQ. V was clipped by 0 bases and J by 7 bases, with 5 bases between them. This CDR3 contains 12 residues. This CDR3 reads CASSLVTNEQFF. DNA of the CDR3: TGCGCCAGCAGCTTGGTAACTAATGAGCAGTTCTTC.

The J gene is TRBJ2-3, the V gene TRBV30, with D possibly being TRBD2 (7 bases). Trimming stripped 8 bases from V and 0 bases from J, with 15 bases between. CDR1 GTSNPN and CDR2 SVGIG come from the germline V gene (reference sequence). The CDR3 sequence is 14 residues long. CDR3 region: CAPKGGTSTDTQYF. The CDR3 nucleotides read TGTGCCCCCAAGGGGGGGACAAGCACAGATACGCAGTATTTT.

On this clone itself: Other DNA sequences within the sample encode an identical CDR3. The chain couples TRBV11-1 to TRBJ1-1; 10 positions agree with TRBD1. The CDR3 consists of 15 residues. With V trimmed by 5 bases and J by 1 base, 4 bases remained unmatched. CDR1 is SGHAT, CDR2 FQDESV, per germline (reference sequence). CDR3: CASSLGDRGNTEAFF. CDR3 in DNA: TGTGCCAGCAGCCTAGGGGACAGGGGGAACACTGAAGCTTTCTTT.

This chain links TRBV27 with TRBJ2-7; maybe TRBD2 (5 bases). Deletions cut 6 bases from V and 5 bases from J, with 20 bases between. The CDR3 is made up of 15 amino acids. CDR1 and CDR2 from the germline V gene are MNHEY and SMNVEV (reference sequence). The CDR3 DNA follows: TGTGCCAGCAGCCCCCGGCCCAACTTCGGGGACGAGCAGTACTTC. Translation: CASSPRPNFGDEQYF.

Note on this clone: Since no conserved phenylalanine or tryptophan closes the CDR3, a read error is the likely cause. J is TRBJ1-2 and V is TRBV18; a weak D match, TRBD1 (6 bases). V was pared by 1 base and J by 4 bases, with 19 bases between. Germline V gene sequence: CDR1 KGHSH, CDR2 LQKENI. CDR3 length: 17 residues. The CDR3: CASSPQTSGAYIYGYTL. DNA for the CDR3: TGTGCCAGCTCACCACAAACGTCAGGGGCCTATATCTATGGCTACACCCTC.

V is TRBV4-1 and J is TRBJ1-1; D perhaps matches TRBD1 (5 bases). The length of the CDR3 is 16 residues. Trimming left V 4 bases short and J 5 bases short, with 20 bases between. Germline V gives CDR1 MGHRA, CDR2 YSYEKL. CDR3: CASSLFRGDLRTEAFF. The CDR3 nucleotides are TGCGCCAGCAGCCTTTTCCGAGGGGACTTACGGACTGAAGCTTTCTTT.